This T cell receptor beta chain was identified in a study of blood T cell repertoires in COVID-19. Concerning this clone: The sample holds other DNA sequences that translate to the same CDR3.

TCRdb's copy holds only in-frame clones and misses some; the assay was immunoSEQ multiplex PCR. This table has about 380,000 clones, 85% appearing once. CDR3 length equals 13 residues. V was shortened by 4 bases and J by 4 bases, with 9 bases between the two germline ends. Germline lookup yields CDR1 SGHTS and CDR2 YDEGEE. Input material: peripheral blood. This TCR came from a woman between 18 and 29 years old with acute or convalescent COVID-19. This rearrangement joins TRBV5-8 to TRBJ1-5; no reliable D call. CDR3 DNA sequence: TGTGCCAGCAGCCAGTCCCTTAATCAGCCCCAGCATTTT. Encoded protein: CASSQSLNQPQHF.